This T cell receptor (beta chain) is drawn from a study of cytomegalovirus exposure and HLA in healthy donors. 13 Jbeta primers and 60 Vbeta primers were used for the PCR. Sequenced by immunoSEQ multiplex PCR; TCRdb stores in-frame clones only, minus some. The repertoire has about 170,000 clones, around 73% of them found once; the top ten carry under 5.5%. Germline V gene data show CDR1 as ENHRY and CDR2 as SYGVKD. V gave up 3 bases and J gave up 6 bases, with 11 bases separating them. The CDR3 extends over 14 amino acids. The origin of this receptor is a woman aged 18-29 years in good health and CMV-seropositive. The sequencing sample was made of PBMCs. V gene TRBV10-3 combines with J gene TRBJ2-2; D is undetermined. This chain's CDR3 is CAISDLKHAGELFF. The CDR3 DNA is TGTGCCATCAGTGACCTTAAGCACGCCGGGGAGCTGTTTTTT.